This is a list of T cell receptor beta chains from one sample in a study of T cell responses to AZD1222 COVID-19 vaccine. Measured with immunoSEQ multiplex PCR; TCRdb has only the in-frame clones, and not every one. Altogether 160,000 or so clones are present, just over 90% being singletons, with the ten largest covering less than 3%. The sequencing used peripheral blood, collected on day 0 of AZD1222 vaccination. These receptors all come from an adult in good health. Each CDR3 is given with its conserved first and last residue. D genes are given only for firm matches. A row's size may be missing; if present it is once, few, many or a size class.

V gene	J gene	D gene	CDR3 length	clone size	CDR3 DNA	CDR3 protein
TRBV16	TRBJ1-3	.	16	.	TGTGCCAGCAGCCCCCAGGACCGTTACTCTGGAAACACCATATATTTT	CASSPQDRYSGNTIYF
TRBV6-5	TRBJ2-7	.	14	.	TGTGCCAGCAGTTACTCAGGGAGCTCCTACGAGCAGTACTTC	CASSYSGSSYEQYF
TRBV4-2	TRBJ2-4	TRBD2	15	.	TGTGCCAGCAGCCAAGAAGTCGCGGGAGAAAACATTCAGTACTTC	CASSQEVAGENIQYF
TRBV5-1	TRBJ2-6	TRBD1	17	.	TGCGCCAGCAGCCCGGGGACAGGGAGTCCTGGGGCCAACGTCCTGACTTTC	CASSPGTGSPGANVLTF
TRBV28	TRBJ2-1	.	14	.	TGTGCCAGCAGCCTGGACAGCCTTAGGAATGAGCAGTTCTTC	CASSLDSLRNEQFF
TRBV27	TRBJ2-7	TRBD1	15	.	TGTGCCAGCAGTTTAATTGGACAGGGGAACCACGAGCAGTACTTC	CASSLIGQGNHEQYF
TRBV30	TRBJ1-2	.	10	few	TGTGCCTTCCGACCGGGTGGCTACACCTTC	CAFRPGGYTF
TRBV5-4	TRBJ2-3	TRBD2	19	.	TGTGCCAGCAGCTTGGCGAGGGGCCCTAGCGGGAGGGCTTTCGATACGCAGTATTTT	CASSLARGPSGRAFDTQYF
TRBV4-2	TRBJ2-5	TRBD2	15	.	TGTGCCAGCAGCCCCCTAGCGGGAGGGACGGAGACCCAGTACTTC	CASSPLAGGTETQYF
TRBV2	TRBJ2-6	.	18	once	TGTGCCAGCAGTGAAGGGAGAAGCCAAAGCTCTGGGGCCAACGTCCTGACTTTC	CASSEGRSQSSGANVLTF
TRBV4-1	TRBJ1-4	.	14	.	TGCGCCAGCAGCCAAGAAGCAGGGTACGAAAAACTGTTTTTT	CASSQEAGYEKLFF
TRBV6-5	TRBJ1-1	.	12	.	TGTGCCACCAGGAGGGTGAACACTGAAGCTTTCTTT	CATRRVNTEAFF
TRBV6-5	TRBJ1-3	TRBD1	15	.	TGTGCCAGCAGTACACAGGGGGCAACTGGAAACACCATATATTTT	CASSTQGATGNTIYF
TRBV18	TRBJ2-7	TRBD1	13	.	TGTGCCAGCTCAACGACAGGGACGGAGGAGCAGTACTTC	CASSTTGTEEQYF
TRBV29-1	TRBJ2-3	TRBD1	13	.	TGCAGCGTCGGGACAGGCCTTACAGATACGCAGTATTTT	CSVGTGLTDTQYF
TRBV5-1	TRBJ1-2	.	13	.	TGCGCCAGCAGCCCCTCTTTCCGGGATGGCTACACCTTC	CASSPSFRDGYTF
TRBV5-6	TRBJ2-1	TRBD2	17	.	TGTGCCAGCAGCCGGACTAGCGGGAGGGCATCTTTCAATGAGCAGTTCTTC	CASSRTSGRASFNEQFF
TRBV5-1	TRBJ2-7	TRBD1	14	.	TGCGCCAGCAGCTTTCAGACAGGGGGTAAGGAGCAGTACTTC	CASSFQTGGKEQYF
TRBV19	TRBJ1-3	TRBD1	12	once	TGTGGCAAAAGGGGGCCCGGTGGCACCATATATTTT	CGKRGPGGTIYF
TRBV10-1	TRBJ2-1	.	15	.	TGCGCCAGCAGTGAAGGCTGGAGCTCCTACAATGAGCAGTTCTTC	CASSEGWSSYNEQFF
TRBV15	TRBJ1-1	.	15	.	TGTGCCACTAAGGCCGCCCGGACAGAGGACACTGAAGCTTTCTTT	CATKAARTEDTEAFF
TRBV14	TRBJ1-1	TRBD1	15	.	TGTGCCAGCAGTCGAGCAGGGGGCGCGAACACTGAAGCTTTCTTT	CASSRAGGANTEAFF
TRBV4-1	TRBJ2-3	.	20	.	TGCGCCAGCAGCCAAAATACGTTTAGGTCGGTCCCGGGGGTCACAGATACGCAGTATTTT	CASSQNTFRSVPGVTDTQYF
TRBV6-2/TRBV6-3	TRBJ1-1	TRBD1	15	.	TGTGCCAGCAGCACTTTGGACAGGGGACCTTTTGAAGCTTTCTTT	CASSTLDRGPFEAFF
TRBV6-6	TRBJ2-5	.	13	.	TGTGCCAGCAGTCAGGATCCCCAAGAGACCCAGTACTTC	CASSQDPQETQYF
TRBV6-4	TRBJ2-7	.	13	.	TGTGCCAGCAGTGAAGAGTTCGGATACGAGCAGTACTTC	CASSEEFGYEQYF
TRBV5-1	TRBJ2-1	.	15	.	TGCGCCAGCAGCTTGACGGGACTCCAAGGCGATGAGCAGTTCTTC	CASSLTGLQGDEQFF
TRBV5-5	TRBJ2-4	.	16	.	TGTGCCAGCAGCTTGGAACATACGATTGCCAAAAACATTCAGTACTTC	CASSLEHTIAKNIQYF
TRBV7-9	TRBJ1-5	.	15	.	TGTGCCAGCAGCTCTGATTTAAGACTAAATCAGCCCCAGCATTTT	CASSSDLRLNQPQHF
TRBV10-3	TRBJ2-5	TRBD2	15	.	TGTGCCATCAGCGAGGGACTAGCGGGACAAGAGACCCAGTACTTC	CAISEGLAGQETQYF
TRBV6-5	TRBJ1-5	.	13	.	TGTGCCAGCAAGGGCAGCCAGAATCAGCCCCAGCATTTT	CASKGSQNQPQHF
TRBV19	TRBJ1-1	.	15	.	TGTGCCAGTAGAGCCGAAGGGGTTAAGCCTGGTGAAGCTTTCTTT	CASRAEGVKPGEAFF
TRBV18	TRBJ1-5	TRBD1	15	.	TGTGCCAGCTCACCGCCTGGACAGGGAAATCAGCCCCAGCATTTT	CASSPPGQGNQPQHF
TRBV11-2	TRBJ2-7	.	11	.	TGTGCCAGCAGCTTGGTGTACGAGCAGTACTTC	CASSLVYEQYF
TRBV19	TRBJ1-5	TRBD1	14	once	TGTGCCAGTAGTATCGGACAGGTTTATCAGCCCCAGCATTTT	CASSIGQVYQPQHF
TRBV7-2	TRBJ1-1	.	12	.	TGTGCCAGCAGCCTCACTACCTACGGGGCTTTCTTT	CASSLTTYGAFF
TRBV10-1	TRBJ2-7	.	15	.	TGCGCCAGCAGTGAAGGAGAGTATCGAGGGTACGAGCAGTACTTC	CASSEGEYRGYEQYF
TRBV28	TRBJ1-1	.	14	few	TGTGCCAGCAGTTCCCTACGGGTGAACACTGAAGCTTTCTTT	CASSSLRVNTEAFF
TRBV5-4	TRBJ1-5	TRBD1	16	once	TGTGCCAGCAGCTTGGGACCCCCAGGGGGGAATCAGCCCCAGCATTTT	CASSLGPPGGNQPQHF
TRBV2	TRBJ2-7	TRBD2	15	.	TGTGCCAGCAGTGAAGCAGGGACTACGTCCTACGAGCAGTACTTC	CASSEAGTTSYEQYF
TRBV10-3	TRBJ2-1	TRBD2	20	.	TGTGCCATCAGTGAGGGGTACGGACAGAGTAGCGGGAGGGGATTCAATGAGCAGTTCTTC	CAISEGYGQSSGRGFNEQFF
TRBV24-1	TRBJ2-5	.	16	.	TGTGCCACCAGTGATTTGGCCCTCTTGCGGCCAGAGACCCAGTACTTC	CATSDLALLRPETQYF
TRBV7-6	TRBJ2-5	TRBD1	16	.	TGTGCCAGCAGCTTATCTTTGGACAGGGACCAAGAGACCCAGTACTTC	CASSLSLDRDQETQYF
TRBV7-2	TRBJ1-4	.	16	.	TGTGCCAGCAGCTTATCGGGGCGGGCAACTAATGAAAAACTGTTTTTT	CASSLSGRATNEKLFF
TRBV4-1	TRBJ1-5	.	17	once	TGCGCCAGCAGCCAAGATTACCCGGGGGTCCCCAATCAGCCCCAGCATTTT	CASSQDYPGVPNQPQHF
TRBV7-2	TRBJ1-1	.	15	.	TGTGCCAGCCTTCTCGCGGGGGGGCCGGGGACTGAAGCTTTCTTT	CASLLAGGPGTEAFF
TRBV7-9	TRBJ2-1	.	14	.	TGTGCCAGCAGCTTAGCGCTACCTATCCATGAGCAGTTCTTC	CASSLALPIHEQFF
TRBV10-3	TRBJ1-1	.	14	.	TGTGCCATCAGTGTGGAAGCCCGATCCACTGAAGCTTTCTTT	CAISVEARSTEAFF
TRBV12-5	TRBJ1-1	TRBD1	18	.	TGTGCTAGTGGTCCGGAGTCCCAGGGGGGAATAATGAACACTGAAGCTTTCTTT	CASGPESQGGIMNTEAFF